This TCR beta chain appears in the sequencing data of a study of molecular identifiers for immune sequencing clone quantification. General observations from the study: In naive cells, clones above 20 RNA copies held under 1% of molecules, whereas in effector cells they held over 99%.

TCRdb recomputed calls from the PCR reads with MiXCR, one row per CDR3 protein. The sample lists about 320,000 distinct CDR3 sequences, about 23% occurring once. This clonotype was picked up a small number of times. The antigen remains undetermined. The receptor was isolated from a human donor in good health. Some libraries in this study had Jurkat cell RNA spiked in. The specimen sequenced was naive CD8+ T cells from blood, with Jurkat cell RNA spiked in. Indicated subset: FACS-sorted CD8+CD4-CCR7+CD45RA+ naive T cells.

Written as DNA, the CDR3 is TGCAGTGCTAGAGATATGGTCGCAGATACGCAGTATTTT. It is translated as CSARDMVADTQYF. The rearrangement uses TRBV20-1 and TRBJ2-3, with D unresolved. V lost 0 bases and J lost 4, with 8 bases in between. The CDR3 runs to 13 residues. Germline CDR1 reads DFQATT; CDR2 reads SNEGSKA (reference sequence).